This is a list of T cell receptor beta chains from one sample in a study of beta chain features in type 1 diabetes. The protocol was immunoSEQ multiplex PCR, while the TCRdb copy is restricted to in-frame clones and leaves out a portion. The sample shows approximately 470,000 clones, about 29% of them seen only once. Sequenced input: naive CD4+ T cells from blood. These receptors were collected from a man aged 18 to 35 in good health. Each CDR3 is given with its conserved first and last residue. D genes are given only for firm matches. For some rows the clone size is stated as once, few or many, or as a class when expanded; others skip it.

>-|TRBV5-4|TRBJ2-5|few
CASSPAAGTQYF
TGTGCCAGCAGCCCGGCGGCGGGGACCCAGTACTTC
>-|TRBV30|TRBJ2-2|-
CAWNGLAGTNTGELFF
TGTGCCTGGAATGGGTTGGCGGGGACAAACACCGGGGAGCTGTTTTTT
>-|TRBV28|TRBJ2-1|few
CASSGLYNEQFF
TGTGCCAGCTCAGGACTCTACAATGAGCAGTTCTTC
>TRBD2|TRBV5-4|TRBJ2-3|few
CASSLGSSGSTDTQYF
TGTGCCAGCAGCTTGGGGTCTAGCGGGAGCACAGATACGCAGTATTTT
>-|TRBV30|TRBJ1-5|-
CAWGQGGGNQPQHF
TGTGCCTGGGGTCAAGGGGGTGGCAATCAGCCCCAGCATTTT
>-|TRBV4-1|TRBJ2-7|few
CASSQDDRRSYEQYF
TGCGCCAGCAGCCAAGATGACAGGCGCTCCTACGAGCAGTACTTC
>-|TRBV27|TRBJ2-1|-
CASSPRRESRNEQFF
TGTGCCAGCAGTCCGCGAAGGGAATCCCGGAATGAGCAGTTCTTC
>TRBD2|TRBV30|TRBJ2-3|-
CAWGLAGKYSTDTQYF
TGTGCCTGGGGACTAGCGGGGAAATATAGCACAGATACGCAGTATTTT
>TRBD2|TRBV9|TRBJ2-2|-
CASSVAGLAGYTGELFF
TGTGCCAGCAGCGTAGCGGGACTAGCGGGATACACCGGGGAGCTGTTTTTT
>-|TRBV18|TRBJ2-2|few
CASSPFPLAVSNTGELFF
TGTGCCAGCTCACCATTCCCTCTAGCAGTTTCGAACACCGGGGAGCTGTTTTTT
>TRBD1|TRBV29-1|TRBJ2-7|-
CSVTGTDYEQYF
TGCAGCGTTACCGGGACAGATTACGAGCAGTACTTC
>TRBD2|TRBV19|TRBJ2-2|-
CASTHAAGGGTGELFF
TGTGCCAGTACCCACGCGGCGGGAGGTGGCACCGGGGAGCTGTTTTTT
>TRBD2|TRBV29-1|TRBJ2-1|few
CSGAIAGGPHLVNEQFF
TGCAGCGGGGCGATAGCGGGAGGGCCCCATTTAGTCAATGAGCAGTTCTTC
>-|TRBV2|TRBJ2-5|few
CASSPEVGVETQYF
TGTGCCAGCAGTCCAGAGGTGGGGGTAGAGACCCAGTACTTC
>-|TRBV2|TRBJ1-5|few
CASRGQANQPQHF
TGTGCCAGCAGAGGTCAGGCCAATCAGCCCCAGCATTTT
>-|TRBV2|TRBJ2-3|-
CASSARTATDTQYF
TGTGCCAGCAGTGCCCGGACTGCTACAGATACGCAGTATTTT
>-|TRBV21-1|TRBJ2-1|-
CASPTSGNYNEQFF
TGTGCCAGTCCGACTAGCGGGAATTACAATGAGCAGTTCTTC
>-|TRBV30|TRBJ2-6|-
CAWNGVSGANVLTF
TGTGCCTGGAACGGGGTCTCAGGGGCCAACGTCCTGACTTTC
>TRBD2|TRBV19|TRBJ2-1|-
CASSIVGTSGNNEQFF
TGTGCCAGTAGTATAGTGGGGACTAGCGGTAATAATGAGCAGTTCTTC
>-|TRBV6-6|TRBJ2-7|-
CASSLGSSSYEQYF
TGTGCCAGCAGTTTAGGTTCGAGCTCCTACGAGCAGTACTTC
>TRBD2|TRBV19|TRBJ2-2|-
CASSTGTSGSSGELFF
TGTGCCAGTAGTACCGGGACTAGCGGGAGCTCCGGGGAGCTGTTTTTT
>-|TRBV5-1|TRBJ2-5|few
CASSPGLETQYF
TGCGCCAGCAGTCCAGGATTGGAGACCCAGTACTTC
>TRBD2|TRBV5-4|TRBJ2-3|-
CASSPGGYSTDTQYF
TGTGCCAGCAGCCCGGGGGGATACTCCACAGATACGCAGTATTTT
>-|TRBV6-5|TRBJ2-4|-
CASSYSFGAKNIQYF
TGTGCCAGCAGTTACTCGTTCGGGGCCAAAAACATTCAGTACTTC
>TRBD2|TRBV28|TRBJ2-3|-
CASPRAGGSLITDTQYF
TGTGCCAGCCCCCGGGCGGGAGGGTCCCTAATCACAGATACGCAGTATTTT
>TRBD2|TRBV7-9|TRBJ2-7|-
CASSLGGTSGSRYEQYF
TGTGCCAGCAGCTTAGGAGGGACTAGCGGGAGTAGGTACGAGCAGTACTTC
>TRBD2|TRBV30|TRBJ2-5|few
CAWSPWTSEETQYF
TGTGCCTGGAGTCCTTGGACTAGTGAAGAGACCCAGTACTTC
>-|TRBV4-3|TRBJ2-4|few
CASSQQPGDIQYF
TGCGCCAGCAGCCAACAACCCGGGGACATTCAGTACTTC
>TRBD2|TRBV7-2|TRBJ2-1|-
CASSLTSGYNEQFF
TGTGCCAGCAGCTTGACTAGCGGGTACAATGAGCAGTTCTTC
>-|TRBV4-1|TRBJ2-4|-
CASSQDLEGPKNIQYF
TGCGCCAGCAGCCAAGATCTTGAGGGTCCCAAAAACATTCAGTACTTC
>TRBD2|TRBV15|TRBJ2-7|-
CATSLSPAGTYEQYF
TGTGCCACCAGCCTAAGCCCAGCGGGGACCTACGAGCAGTACTTC
>-|TRBV5-4|TRBJ2-7|-
CASSSRDTYEQYF
TGTGCCAGCAGCTCCCGGGACACCTACGAGCAGTACTTC
>-|TRBV20-1|TRBJ2-1|-
CSASRYNEQFF
TGCAGTGCTAGTCGGTACAATGAGCAGTTCTTC
>-|TRBV5-1|TRBJ1-5|-
CASSLGSNQPQHF
TGCGCCAGCAGCTTGGGGAGCAATCAGCCCCAGCATTTT
>TRBD1|TRBV6-5|TRBJ1-2|-
CASRRDSYEDGYTF
TGTGCCAGCAGGAGGGACAGTTATGAGGATGGCTACACCTTC
>-|TRBV14|TRBJ2-7|-
CASSHGQSTEQYF
TGTGCCAGCAGCCATGGACAGTCTACAGAGCAGTACTTC
>-|TRBV7-3|TRBJ1-2|few
CASSQGRGPNYGYTF
TGTGCCAGCAGCCAGGGGCGGGGGCCCAACTATGGCTACACCTTC
>-|TRBV5-1|TRBJ2-5|few
CASSLELFQTQYF
TGCGCCAGCAGCTTGGAACTGTTCCAGACCCAGTACTTC
>TRBD2|TRBV7-2|TRBJ2-5|-
CASSPGLAGETQYF
TGTGCCAGCAGCCCGGGACTAGCGGGAGAGACCCAGTACTTC
>-|TRBV15|TRBJ2-3|once
CATSRDIVEDTQYF
TGTGCCACCAGCAGAGATATAGTTGAAGATACGCAGTATTTT
>-|TRBV30|TRBJ2-5|few
CAWSLTLGETQYF
TGTGCCTGGAGTCTGACCCTTGGGGAGACCCAGTACTTC
>-|TRBV15|TRBJ2-4|few
CATSREDGGAKNIQYF
TGTGCCACCAGCAGAGAAGACGGGGGAGCCAAAAACATTCAGTACTTC
>-|TRBV10-3|TRBJ2-2|-
CAISATGADTGELFF
TGTGCCATCAGCGCGACCGGGGCAGACACCGGGGAGCTGTTTTTT
>-|TRBV6-1|TRBJ2-1|few
CASSRDGWESDEQFF
TGTGCCAGCAGTCGGGACGGTTGGGAGTCGGATGAGCAGTTCTTC
>TRBD2|TRBV10-3|TRBJ2-5|-
CAISELAEGETQYF
TGTGCCATCAGTGAACTAGCGGAGGGGGAGACCCAGTACTTC
>-|TRBV2|TRBJ2-7|-
CASRVSYEQYF
TGTGCCAGCAGGGTCTCCTACGAGCAGTACTTC
>TRBD1|TRBV2|TRBJ2-7|few
CASSRTGGSYEQYF
TGTGCCAGCAGCCGGACAGGCGGGTCCTACGAGCAGTACTTC
>-|TRBV30|TRBJ2-5|few
CAWSVQRETQYF
TGTGCCTGGAGTGTCCAGCGGGAGACCCAGTACTTC
>-|TRBV27|TRBJ2-1|-
CASSTAGTGNEQFF
TGTGCCAGCAGTACAGCGGGTACTGGGAATGAGCAGTTCTTC